Sequencing of this T cell receptor beta chain was carried out in a study of blood T cell repertoires in COVID-19. Study-level information: From the United States, Italy and Spain came samples of acute and convalescent COVID-19. Sample material is recorded as cDNA or gDNA derived from T cells, B-cell-depleted T cells, or PBMCs.

Per the study methods: From reference gene primer amplification, estimates of nucleated cell counts were derived. Measured with immunoSEQ multiplex PCR; TCRdb has only the in-frame clones, and not every one. That table is the source of V, J and clone size, and D and trimming were worked out from the DNA. The table has some 43,000 clones, about 80% seen once. The V gene lost 7 bases and the J gene lost 2 bases, with 9 bases spanning the gap. The germline gives CDR1 SGHTA, CDR2 FQGNSA. This CDR3 is built from 12 residues. The sample was peripheral blood. The chain has TRBV7-2 and TRBJ2-7, with D possibly being TRBD1 (6 bases). This clonotype was sampled from a woman aged 60-70 years with acute or convalescent COVID-19. This CDR3 reads CASTGVAYEQYF. CDR3 bases: TGTGCCAGCACAGGGGTGGCCTACGAGCAGTACTTC.